Listed below are T cell receptor beta chains from one sample, sequenced in a study of T-cell memory formation after mild COVID-19. From the 5' RACE reads, TCRdb called clonotypes with MiXCR, one entry per CDR3 protein. The profile covers about 340,000 distinct CDR3 sequences, with roughly an eighth appearing a single time and about 22% taken by the ten largest. Sequencing was done on a sample of PBMCs or a T cell subset sorted from them (not recorded which). The source of these receptors is a man between 18 and 29 years old who had mild COVID-19 (a few samples of this study predate the infection). Cell type and time point are not known. Both conserved end residues are part of each CDR3. Each record gives: V gene, J gene, clone size, D gene, CDR3 DNA, CDR3 protein. The D gene is left open where the match is weak. The listing skips clone size in some rows; elsewhere it reads once, few, many or a size class.

TRBV9	TRBJ2-2	few	TRBD1	TGTGCCAGCAGCGTCGGACAGGGGGCCACCGGGGAGCTGTTTTTT	CASSVGQGATGELFF
TRBV11-2	TRBJ1-2	.	.	TGTGCCAGCAGCTTCTCGGGGCTAGAAGGCTATGGCTACACCTTC	CASSFSGLEGYGYTF
TRBV7-6	TRBJ2-5	few	.	TGTGCCAGCAGCTTAAGCCGCCAGCGGTACCAAGAGACCCAGTACTTC	CASSLSRQRYQETQYF
TRBV7-9	TRBJ1-2	few	.	TGTGCCAGCAGCTTAGGCATAAACGGTGGCTACACCTTC	CASSLGINGGYTF
TRBV5-1	TRBJ2-7	few	.	TGCGCCAGCAGCTTCCCCGGACCCTCCTACGAGCAGTACTTC	CASSFPGPSYEQYF
TRBV15	TRBJ2-7	many	.	TGTGCCACCCGCCAGGGCGGAAACTACGAGCAGTACTTC	CATRQGGNYEQYF
TRBV7-9	TRBJ1-1	.	.	TGTGCCAGCAGCCGGGCCCAGGCCAACACTGAAGCTTTCTTT	CASSRAQANTEAFF
TRBV5-4	TRBJ1-2	.	.	TGTGCCAGCAGCTTGGAGAAGGGAGTCAACTATGGCTACACCTTC	CASSLEKGVNYGYTF
TRBV7-9	TRBJ2-3	.	.	TGTGCCAGCAGCTTAGCGACGGAATTGGGCACAGATACGCAGTATTTT	CASSLATELGTDTQYF
TRBV4-2	TRBJ2-7	many	TRBD2	TGTGCCAGCAGCCAAGATCCCAGGCTAGCGGGCGACCCCGCCTACGAGCAGTACTTC	CASSQDPRLAGDPAYEQYF
TRBV6-5	TRBJ1-5	.	TRBD1	TGTGCCAGCAGTTACAGACAGGGGGTGGCTTGGCTGGCCAATCAGCCCCAGCATTTT	CASSYRQGVAWLANQPQHF
TRBV7-2	TRBJ2-5	few	.	TGTGCCAGCAGCCCCAGGGTTTTGGAGACCCAGTACTTC	CASSPRVLETQYF
TRBV5-1	TRBJ1-1	few	.	TGCGCCAGCAGCCCTGGGACGGGGGCAGAGACTGAAGCTTTCTTT	CASSPGTGAETEAFF
TRBV6-5	TRBJ1-1	many	TRBD1	TGTGCCAGCAGCTCTCAGAGGGGGCGGGGGAACACTGAAGCTTTCTTT	CASSSQRGRGNTEAFF
TRBV6-5	TRBJ1-1	.	.	TGTGCCAGCACCACACGACAGCTGAACACTGAAGCTTTCTTT	CASTTRQLNTEAFF
TRBV6-2/TRBV6-3	TRBJ1-1	few	.	TGTGCCAGCAGTTACTCTGGGACGGGGGGCACTGAAGCTTTCTTT	CASSYSGTGGTEAFF
TRBV7-2	TRBJ2-1	few	.	TGTGCCAGCAGCTCCCCCGGGATTGGGCAGTTCTTC	CASSSPGIGQFF
TRBV4-1	TRBJ2-5	few	TRBD2	TGCGCCAGCAGCCAAGGACTAGCGGGGGGCCAGAGACAAGAGACCCAGTACTTC	CASSQGLAGGQRQETQYF
TRBV7-2	TRBJ2-5	many	.	TGTGCCAGCAGCCCTAGCAGGGCCCAGGAGACCCAGTACTTC	CASSPSRAQETQYF
TRBV5-1	TRBJ2-3	many	TRBD2	TGCGCCAGCAGCTTTGGCCTAGCGGGGCAGTATTTT	CASSFGLAGQYF
TRBV6-1	TRBJ1-1	.	.	TGTGCCAGCAGTGAAATAGGGACGGGTAATGAAGCTTTCTTT	CASSEIGTGNEAFF
TRBV27	TRBJ2-5	once	TRBD1	TGTGCCACCGCCCTGACAGGGGTGGGGCGGGAGACCCAGTACTTC	CATALTGVGRETQYF
TRBV6-5	TRBJ2-3	.	.	TGTGCCAGCACCGAGGGTCTCGGATGGGGTACGCAGTATTTT	CASTEGLGWGTQYF